This record concerns one T cell receptor (beta chain) sequence. Its antigen is not known. A much larger clone lies a single base off, so this may be a read error. The sample belongs to a study of molecular identifiers for immune sequencing clone quantification. Study-level points and caveats: A shared barcode on identical TCR molecules could lead to underestimated sizes for highly expanded clones. Over 99% of effector molecules, yet under 1% of naive-cell molecules, were held by clones above 20 RNA copies.

Libraries used roughly 19,000 to 1,100,000 sorted naive CD8 T cells and 10%, 30% or 50% RNA input. Previously reported methods and listed TCR primers produced the bulk TCR libraries. Via MiXCR, TCRdb re-called the PCR reads, giving one row per CDR3 protein. The data hold some 650,000 distinct CDR3 sequences, with just under 20% observed a single time. The TCR originated in a human donor in good health. Some libraries in this study had Jurkat cell RNA spiked in. The sequenced sample was naive CD8+ T cells from blood, with Jurkat cell RNA spiked in. Indicated subset: FACS-sorted CD8+CD4-CCR7+CD45RA+ naive T cells.

CDR3 loop: CASSTGGGYQPQHF. CDR3 nucleotide sequence: TGTGCCAGCAGCACGGGGGGGGGCTACCAGCCCCAGCATTTT. The rearrangement joins TRBV7-9 to TRBJ1-5; possibly TRBD1 for D (6 bases). Trimming removed 5 bases at V and 7 bases at J, with 15 bases between. Germline V gene data show CDR1 as SEHNR and CDR2 as FQNEAQ (reference sequence). CDR3 length: 14 residues.